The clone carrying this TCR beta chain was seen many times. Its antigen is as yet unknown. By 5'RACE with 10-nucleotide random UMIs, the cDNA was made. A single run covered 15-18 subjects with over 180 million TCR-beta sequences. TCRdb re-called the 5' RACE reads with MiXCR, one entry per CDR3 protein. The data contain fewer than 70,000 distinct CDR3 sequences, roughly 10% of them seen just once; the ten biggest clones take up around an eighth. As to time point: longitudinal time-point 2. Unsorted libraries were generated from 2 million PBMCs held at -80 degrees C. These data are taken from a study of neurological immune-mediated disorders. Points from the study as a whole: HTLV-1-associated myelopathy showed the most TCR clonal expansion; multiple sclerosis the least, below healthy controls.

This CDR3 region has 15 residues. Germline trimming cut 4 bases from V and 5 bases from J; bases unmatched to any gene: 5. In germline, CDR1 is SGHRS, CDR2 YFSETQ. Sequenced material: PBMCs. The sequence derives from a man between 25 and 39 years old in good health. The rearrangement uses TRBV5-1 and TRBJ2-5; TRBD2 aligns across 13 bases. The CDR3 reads CASSPGLAGDETQYF. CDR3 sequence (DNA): TGCGCCAGCAGCCCCGGACTAGCGGGAGACGAGACCCAGTACTTC. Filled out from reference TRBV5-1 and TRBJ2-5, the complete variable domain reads KAGVTQTPRYLIKTRGQQVTLSCSPISGHRSVSWYQQTPGQGLQFLFEYFSETQRNKGNFPGRFSGRQFSNSRSEMNVSTLELGDSALYLCASSPGLAGDETQYFGPGTRLLVL.